This TCR beta chain was captured by sequencing in a study of blood T cell repertoires in COVID-19. Looking at the study overall: Sources were T cells, B-cell-depleted T cells, or PBMCs; the material itself was cDNA or gDNA.

Cohort allocation depended upon clinical history that participants reported. What the recovered Cohort 3 donors had was two negative PCRs, clearance, or symptom resolution. The assay was immunoSEQ multiplex PCR, and TCRdb's table has in-frame clones only and misses some. This table has a few hundred thousand clones, 70% to 90% appearing once. Trimming stripped 1 base from V and 9 bases from J, with 7 bases between. Germline lookup yields CDR1 LNHNV and CDR2 YYDKDF (reference sequence). The CDR3 length is 13 residues. The receptor's source is a woman aged 30 to 39 who had recovered from COVID-19. The chain carries TRBV15 and TRBJ1-6; D is undetermined. Material: PBMCs or T cells enriched from blood (not recorded which). The CDR3 region has the DNA TGTGCCACCAGCAGAGCTGGAGTTTCACCCCTCCACTTT. Translation: CATSRAGVSPLHF.